Listed below are T cell receptor beta chains from one sample, sequenced in a study of shared clonotypes between healthy human individuals. The table came from immunoSEQ multiplex PCR; TCRdb's copy has only in-frame clones and leaves some out. The sample records more than 850,000 clones, 75% to 85% being singletons. Sample: memory CD4+ T cells from PBMCs. The receptors shown here come from a man aged 18 to 35 in good health. Some clones in this sample may be carry-over from other donors' samples. Each CDR3 is given with its conserved first and last residue. D genes are given only for firm matches. Clone sizes are given selectively: once, few, many, or a class where the clone is expanded.

- TRBJ1-1 few TRBV5-1 CASRASNTEAFF TGCGCCAGCAGAGCAAGTAACACTGAAGCTTTCTTT
- TRBJ2-5 few TRBV7-7 CASSPDRQETQYF TGTGCCAGCAGCCCTGACCGCCAAGAGACCCAGTACTTC
TRBD1 TRBJ1-2 - TRBV18 CASSPSDRPVGGYTF TGTGCCAGCTCACCTTCGGACAGGCCGGTTGGGGGCTACACCTTC
TRBD2 TRBJ2-3 - TRBV5-1 CASSLGLAGDTDTQYF TGCGCCAGCAGCCTGGGACTAGCGGGGGACACAGATACGCAGTATTTT
TRBD2 TRBJ2-1 - TRBV7-7 CASSSGLAGGSEQFF TGTGCCAGCAGCTCAGGACTAGCGGGAGGGAGTGAGCAGTTCTTC
TRBD2 TRBJ2-1 - TRBV5-4 CASSLGLAGVAEQFF TGTGCCAGCAGTCTAGGACTAGCGGGAGTGGCCGAGCAGTTCTTC
- TRBJ2-5 many TRBV9 CASSVELGSETQYF TGTGCCAGCAGCGTAGAACTCGGGAGTGAGACCCAGTACTTC
- TRBJ1-5 - TRBV30 CAWSVAGNQPQHF TGTGCCTGGAGTGTTGCAGGCAATCAGCCCCAGCATTTT
TRBD1 TRBJ2-2 - TRBV5-1 CASSPGRTGAGELFF TGCGCCAGCAGCCCAGGTCGTACAGGGGCCGGGGAGCTGTTTTTT
TRBD1 TRBJ2-7 - TRBV18 CASSMGQGASEQYF TGTGCCAGCTCAATGGGACAGGGGGCGTCCGAGCAGTACTTC
- TRBJ1-3 - TRBV6-1 CASSELLGPGNTIYF TGTGCCAGCAGTGAATTGTTGGGGCCTGGAAACACCATATATTTT
TRBD1 TRBJ1-1 few TRBV4-1 CASSPHPGQGNTEAFF TGCGCCAGCAGCCCCCACCCGGGACAGGGGAACACTGAAGCTTTCTTT
- TRBJ1-4 - TRBV4-3 CASSQESRARLFF TGCGCCAGCAGCCAAGAATCCAGGGCAAGACTGTTTTTT
TRBD1 TRBJ1-2 - TRBV5-6 CASNGIAGQGTYGYTF TGTGCCAGCAACGGGATAGCGGGACAGGGTACATATGGCTACACCTTC
- TRBJ2-7 - TRBV6-5 CASGAGPYEQYF TGTGCCAGCGGAGCAGGGCCGTACGAGCAGTACTTC
TRBD1 TRBJ2-1 - TRBV25-1 CASSVQAGTGDNEQFF TGTGCCAGCAGTGTTCAAGCCGGGACAGGGGACAATGAGCAGTTCTTC
- TRBJ2-1 - TRBV5-6 CASSPVGGGNEQFF TGTGCCAGCAGCCCGGTGGGGGGCGGAAATGAGCAGTTCTTC
- TRBJ2-2 - TRBV7-2 CASGPPRGTGELFF TGTGCCAGCGGTCCCCCTCGGGGCACCGGGGAGCTGTTTTTT
TRBD1 TRBJ2-7 many TRBV28 CASSPLEGQGGHEQYF TGTGCCAGCAGTCCCCTAGAGGGACAGGGGGGCCACGAGCAGTACTTC
- TRBJ2-7 - TRBV11-2 CASSLALGSGYEQYF TGTGCCAGCAGCTTAGCGCTCGGGAGTGGCTACGAGCAGTACTTC
- TRBJ2-5 few TRBV7-3 CASSLVFGGRETQYF TGTGCCAGCAGCTTAGTGTTTGGGGGCCGGGAGACCCAGTACTTC
- TRBJ1-3 - TRBV7-2 CASSSDKNPGNTIYF TGTGCCAGCAGCTCGGACAAGAACCCTGGAAACACCATATATTTT
- TRBJ2-1 - TRBV6-1 CASSEAQRDQFF TGTGCCAGCAGTGAAGCGCAGAGGGACCAGTTCTTC
TRBD2 TRBJ2-3 once TRBV13 CASTFGAAGGNTDTQYF TGTGCCAGCACCTTCGGGGCGGCGGGAGGTAACACAGATACGCAGTATTTT
TRBD1 TRBJ1-2 - TRBV5-1 CASSTRQGRNYGYTF TGCGCCAGCAGCACCCGACAGGGGCGCAACTATGGCTACACCTTC
- TRBJ2-7 few TRBV19 CASSIVTGSSYEQYF TGTGCCAGTAGTATAGTAACAGGAAGTAGCTACGAGCAGTACTTC
- TRBJ2-7 once TRBV11-2 CASSPDTYEQYF TGTGCCAGCAGCCCAGACACTTACGAGCAGTACTTC
TRBD1 TRBJ2-3 - TRBV5-1 CASSRDRASTDTQYF TGCGCCAGCAGCCGGGACAGGGCTAGCACAGATACGCAGTATTTT
- TRBJ1-2 - TRBV28 CASSSTDSLLYGYTF TGTGCCAGCAGTTCCACAGACAGCCTTCTCTATGGCTACACCTTC
- TRBJ2-5 - TRBV7-2 CASSLDKATTQYF TGTGCCAGCAGCTTAGATAAAGCGACGACCCAGTACTTC
- TRBJ2-2 - TRBV7-3 CASSPGSWAGELFF TGTGCCAGCAGTCCAGGGTCGTGGGCCGGGGAGCTGTTTTTT
- TRBJ2-5 - TRBV18 CASSPQGSGETQYF TGTGCCAGCTCACCTCAGGGGAGCGGGGAGACCCAGTACTTC
- TRBJ1-5 - TRBV9 CASSVGTNRDQPQHF TGTGCCAGCAGCGTAGGGACAAACCGGGATCAGCCCCAGCATTTT
- TRBJ2-7 - TRBV28 CASSLQGYEQYF TGTGCCAGCAGTCTACAGGGTTACGAGCAGTACTTC
- TRBJ2-7 - TRBV7-2 CASSSSVGGATSHEQYF TGTGCCAGCAGCTCATCGGTGGGCGGGGCCACTTCTCACGAGCAGTACTTC
- TRBJ1-2 - TRBV19 CASSIVGTANYGYTF TGTGCCAGTAGTATAGTCGGAACCGCTAACTATGGCTACACCTTC
- TRBJ2-1 - TRBV25-1 CASSAGSPYNEQFF TGTGCCAGCAGTGCAGGATCCCCTTACAATGAGCAGTTCTTC
- TRBJ1-1 - TRBV28 CASSPSRTYTEAFF TGTGCCAGCAGTCCAAGCCGGACCTACACTGAAGCTTTCTTT
- TRBJ1-2 - TRBV5-1 CASSLSESNYGYTF TGCGCCAGCAGCTTGTCGGAGAGCAACTATGGCTACACCTTC
TRBD2 TRBJ2-1 once TRBV18 CASSPMTSGTYNEQFF TGTGCCAGCTCACCGATGACTAGCGGTACCTACAATGAGCAGTTCTTC
TRBD2 TRBJ2-1 - TRBV5-1 CASSLGTSGRGYNEQFF TGCGCCAGCAGCTTGGGGACTAGCGGGAGGGGCTACAATGAGCAGTTCTTC
- TRBJ1-3 once TRBV25-1 CASRRDTGNTIYF TGTGCCAGCAGGAGGGACACTGGAAACACCATATATTTT